The 27 T cell receptor beta chains listed next were all sequenced from one sample in a study of T-cell reconstitution after alpha-beta-depleted transplantation in children. During its preparation, the TCRbeta library received unique molecular identifiers. A single record per CDR3 protein comes from TCRdb applying MiXCR to the PCR reads. The data show about 540,000 distinct CDR3 sequences, with 18% seen just once and 3.3% held by the top ten. The sample was PBMCs from the stem cell graft donor, taken from the stem cell graft. The source is a human donor who donated a stem cell graft to a child with acute lymphoblastic leukemia.

This rearrangement joins TRBV27 to TRBJ1-5; 9 nucleotides agree with TRBD1. The germline CDR1 and CDR2 sequences are MNHEY and SMNVEV (reference sequence). The CDR3 length is 16 residues. With V trimmed by 5 bases and J by 4 bases, 9 bases remained unmatched. The CDR3 protein is CASSPTTQGANQPQHF. DNA for the CDR3: TGTGCCAGCAGTCCCACTACACAGGGGGCGAATCAGCCCCAGCATTTT.

This chain uses TRBV20-1 with TRBJ1-2, with 7 bases that match TRBD1. The ends lost 2 bases at V and 3 bases at J; junction bases unmatched: 24. CDR1 DFQATT and CDR2 SNEGSKA come from the germline V gene (reference sequence). This CDR3 spans 20 amino acids. This chain's CDR3 is CSARLTGQAQHASVDYGYTF. Here the CDR3 DNA reads TGCAGTGCTAGATTGACAGGACAGGCACAACACGCAAGCGTGGACTATGGCTACACCTTC.

This chain joins TRBV3-1 and TRBJ2-3, with 10 nucleotides matching TRBD2. CDR3 length equals 16 residues. V dropped 3 bases and J dropped 5; count of bases not matched to a gene: 8. In germline, CDR1 is LGHDT, CDR2 YNNKEL (reference sequence). CDR3 protein: CASSHSSGSSGDTQYF. The CDR3, as DNA: TGTGCCAGCAGCCATTCTAGCGGGAGCTCTGGAGATACGCAGTATTTT.

The chain employs TRBV20-1 and TRBJ2-5; D is unresolved. The CDR3 runs to 12 residues. Germline CDR1 DFQATT, CDR2 SNEGSKA (reference sequence). Trimming pared 2 bases from V and 4 bases from J, leaving 8 bases between. In DNA, the CDR3 is TGCAGTGCTAGAAAGCCCGGAGAGACCCAGTACTTC. Its translation: CSARKPGETQYF.

The chain has TRBV11-2 and TRBJ1-5; possibly TRBD1 for D (5 bases). Trimming removed 5 bases at V and 0 bases at J, with 17 bases between. The CDR3 covers 17 residues. Germline lookup yields CDR1 SGHAT and CDR2 FQNNGV. For the CDR3, the DNA is TGTGCCAGCAGCAGGGACGGAAGTGCCTATAGCAATCAGCCCCAGCATTTT. It is translated as CASSRDGSAYSNQPQHF.

The chain joins TRBV4-1 to TRBJ2-1, with 9 bases that match TRBD1. This CDR3 has 19 residues. The trim removed 0 bases at V and 0 bases at J, leaving 9 bases unmatched. Germline CDR1 and CDR2: MGHRA and YSYEKL. CDR3 residues: CASSQETRWGQGSYNEQFF. DNA for the CDR3: TGCGCCAGCAGCCAAGAAACTCGTTGGGGACAGGGCTCCTACAATGAGCAGTTCTTC.

This clonotype was picked up a small number of times. The gene calls are TRBV2 and TRBJ1-1, with no clear D. The V gene's germline CDR1 is SNHLY and CDR2 FYNNEI. CDR3 length: 11 residues. The germline V and J ends were trimmed by 4 bases and 6 bases, with 6 bases remaining between them. The CDR3 sequence is CASSVDSEAFF. CDR3 DNA: TGTGCCAGCAGTGTGGACTCTGAAGCTTTCTTT.

This clonotype was seen a few times. CDR3: CASSSGPSPFLDEQFF. The CDR3 nucleotides read TGTGCCAGCAGCTCTGGGCCATCTCCTTTCTTAGATGAGCAGTTCTTC. The V gene is TRBV5-6, the J gene TRBJ2-1; the D is unclear. Germline lookup yields CDR1 SGHDT and CDR2 YYEEEE. This CDR3 has 16 residues. Trimming stripped 3 bases from V and 8 bases from J, with 21 bases between.

Only a few counts were recorded for this clonotype. The gene calls are TRBV7-9 and TRBJ2-1, with 11 bases aligning to TRBD1. CDR1 and CDR2 (germline): SEHNR, FQNEAQ (reference sequence). This CDR3 has 15 amino acids. The J segment lost 5 bases and the V segment lost 5 bases, leaving 5 bases of the junction unmatched. CDR3 sequence reads: CASSPGQGVDNEQFF. The DNA of the CDR3 is TGTGCCAGCAGCCCGGGACAGGGGGTGGACAATGAGCAGTTCTTC.

This clonotype showed up just a few times. This chain connects TRBV12-3 or TRBV12-4 to TRBJ2-7, with TRBD2 identical over 10 bases. J lost 4 bases, V lost 1 base, and 10 bases had no gene match. The CDR3 consists of 17 residues. The DNA of the CDR3 is TGTGCCAGCAGTTTAGGACTAGCGGGTGCCAAAACGTACGAGCAGTACTTC. Amino acids: CASSLGLAGAKTYEQYF.

CDR3 sequence: CASSGTSGSLEQFF. As DNA, the CDR3 is TGTGCCAGCAGTGGGACTAGCGGGAGCCTCGAGCAGTTCTTC. This chain links TRBV7-2 with TRBJ2-1; 14 nucleotides align to TRBD2. Germline assignment: CDR1 SGHTA and CDR2 FQGNSA. Unmatched junction bases numbered 5, after V lost 6 bases and J lost 10 bases. The CDR3 runs 14 residues.

This clonotype was seen ten or more times. The rearrangement links TRBV29-1 to TRBJ1-1, with TRBD1 identical over 7 bases. V lost 7 bases to trimming and J lost 0 bases; unmatched junction nucleotides: 8. The germline V gene has CDR1 SQVTM and CDR2 ANQGSEA. The CDR3 totals 14 residues. The CDR3 DNA is TGCAGCGCGCGGACAGGTGCCGTGAACACTGAAGCTTTCTTT. It yields the protein CSARTGAVNTEAFF.

This clonotype was counted between two and nine times. The V call is TRBV27, the J call TRBJ2-5; D may be TRBD1 (7 bases). The CDR3 consists of 14 residues. With 5 bases removed from V and 5 bases from J, the gap between germline ends came to 15 bases. Per germline, CDR1 MNHEY and CDR2 SMNVEV (reference sequence). Here the CDR3 reads CASSRAGGGETQYF. The DNA for the CDR3 is TGTGCCAGCAGTAGAGCAGGGGGAGGCGAGACCCAGTACTTC.

The chain is built from TRBV20-1 and TRBJ2-2; no firm D call. This CDR3 has 14 amino acids. The germline gives CDR1 DFQATT, CDR2 SNEGSKA (reference sequence). V was trimmed by 2 bases and J by 0 bases, leaving 7 bases between them. Here the CDR3 reads CSARIPTNTGELFF. CDR3 nucleotides: TGCAGTGCTAGAATACCGACGAACACCGGGGAGCTGTTTTTT.

The chain has TRBV7-8 and TRBJ1-1; D is possibly TRBD1 (5 bases). Germline V gene lookup returns CDR1 SGHVS and CDR2 FQNEAQ. The length of the CDR3 is 15 residues. With 4 bases removed from V and 7 bases from J, the gap between germline ends came to 19 bases. The CDR3 sequence is CASSSLGGFRDEAFF. The CDR3 DNA is TGTGCCAGCAGCTCCTTGGGGGGTTTTAGGGATGAAGCTTTCTTT.

This clonotype was counted between two and nine times. V is TRBV27 and J is TRBJ1-5; 7 bases fit TRBD1. There are 15 residues in the CDR3. Germline trimming cut 0 bases from V and 2 bases from J; bases unmatched to any gene: 1. Germline V gives CDR1 MNHEY, CDR2 SMNVEV (reference sequence). Written as DNA, the CDR3 is TGTGCCAGCAGTTTATCTGGACAGGGCAATCAGCCCCAGCATTTT. It translates to CASSLSGQGNQPQHF.

This clonotype was counted at least ten times. A junction boundary mismatches the germline segment, possibly from a read error. The rearrangement links TRBV5-1 to TRBJ2-5; no definite D call. CDR3 length: 13 residues. In germline, CDR1 is SGHRS, CDR2 YFSETQ. The CDR3 here is CASSLGGPETQYF. The CDR3 coding sequence is TGTGCCAGCAGTTTGGGTGGTCCAGAGACCCAGTACTTC.

In its sample, this clonotype was seen many times. J is TRBJ2-3 and V is TRBV9; 14 nucleotides agree with TRBD2. V shed 0 bases, J shed 6 bases, and the junction held 9 bases outside the gene matches. This CDR3 region has 18 residues. Germline CDR1 is SGDLS and CDR2 is YYNGEE. The CDR3 reads CASSVATPGLAGADTQYF. CDR3 nucleotides: TGTGCCAGCAGCGTAGCTACCCCGGGACTAGCGGGAGCGGATACGCAGTATTTT.

This clonotype was counted once. The chain combines TRBV3-1 with TRBJ2-5, with D possibly being TRBD1 (5 bases). V was trimmed by 3 bases and J by 3 bases, leaving 14 bases between them. Germline V gene data show CDR1 as LGHDT and CDR2 as YNNKEL (reference sequence). The CDR3 contains 15 residues. The CDR3 loop is CASSQALTVEETQYF. The CDR3 DNA reads as TGTGCCAGCAGCCAGGCGTTGACAGTCGAAGAGACCCAGTACTTC.

J is TRBJ2-3 and V is TRBV12-3 or TRBV12-4; TRBD2 agrees at 8 bases. V trimming: 5 bases; J trimming: 7 bases; junction bases outside the gene matches: 17. The CDR3 runs 17 residues. Here the CDR3 reads CASSPTGGGGQKYTQYF. The DNA for the CDR3 is TGTGCCAGCAGTCCCACCGGGGGGGGAGGGCAAAAATATACGCAGTATTTT.

This clonotype has more than one count but fewer than ten. The chain recombines TRBV20-1 with TRBJ2-3, with a tentative D call TRBD2 (5 bases). The length of the CDR3 is 14 residues. The germline V and J ends were trimmed by 0 bases and 5 bases, with 12 bases remaining between them. Germline assignment: CDR1 DFQATT and CDR2 SNEGSKA (reference sequence). The CDR3 DNA sequence: TGCAGTGCTAGAGATCCGGCTAGCTTAGATACGCAGTATTTT. It encodes CSARDPASLDTQYF.

The V call is TRBV5-1, the J call TRBJ2-7; D possibly corresponds to TRBD2 (5 bases). The V gene lost 0 bases and the J gene lost 0 bases, with 10 bases spanning the gap. This CDR3 comprises 15 residues. Germline V gene lookup returns CDR1 SGHRS and CDR2 YFSETQ. CDR3 residues: CASSLGALASYEQYF. Written as DNA, the CDR3 is TGCGCCAGCAGCTTGGGGGCCCTAGCCTCCTACGAGCAGTACTTC.

V is TRBV12-3 or TRBV12-4 and J is TRBJ1-2; 12 positions match TRBD1. The CDR3 is made up of 16 amino acids. Losses at the gene ends were 6 bases for V and 3 bases for J; bases not matched to a gene: 8. The CDR3 sequence: CASRPGQGAGDYGYTF. DNA of the CDR3: TGTGCCAGCAGACCGGGACAGGGGGCTGGAGACTATGGCTACACCTTC.

There are many counts of this clonotype. The chain's CDR3 is CASSLAGLSNQPQHF. For the CDR3, the DNA is TGCGCCAGCAGCTTGGCTGGTTTGAGCAATCAGCCCCAGCATTTT. The chain links TRBV5-1 to TRBJ1-5; no clear D gene. Trimming took off 0 bases at V and 1 base at J, with 8 bases between the two ends. The CDR3 contains 15 residues. Germline lookup yields CDR1 SGHRS and CDR2 YFSETQ.

This clonotype was picked up a small number of times. The CDR3 coding sequence is TGTGCCAGCGGCCGGACAGGGTCCGAGACCCAGTACTTC. Translated: CASGRTGSETQYF. The J gene is TRBJ2-5, the V gene TRBV6-1, with 8 bases aligning to TRBD1. Germline CDR1 is MNHNS and CDR2 is SASEGT. With V trimmed by 8 bases and J by 5 bases, 7 bases remained unmatched. The CDR3 spans 13 residues.

J is TRBJ2-7 and V is TRBV7-6; maybe TRBD2 (6 bases). The CDR3 has 14 amino acids. The V gene's germline CDR1 is SGHVS and CDR2 FNYEAQ. V was shortened by 5 bases and J by 6 bases, with 17 bases between the two germline ends. This CDR3 is CASSRGEAGGEQYF. For the CDR3, the DNA is TGTGCCAGCAGCCGTGGCGAGGCCGGGGGCGAGCAGTACTTC.

In its sample, this clonotype was seen a few times. The chain joins TRBV5-1 to TRBJ2-3; D gene ambiguous. There are 15 residues in the CDR3. V shed 0 bases and J shed 2 bases, with 10 bases lying between them. Germline CDR1 and CDR2: SGHRS and YFSETQ. The chain's CDR3 is CASSLDSPYTDTQYF. CDR3 DNA: TGCGCCAGCAGCTTGGACAGCCCCTACACAGATACGCAGTATTTT.